This TCR beta chain is drawn from a study of cytomegalovirus exposure and HLA in healthy donors. The study's findings and limits: Being indistinguishable, some V segments were excluded, TRBV6-2 and TRBV6-3 among them. Presence/absence analyses treated sequencing depth as roughly uniform across donors. Reports described diagnosis of cytomegalovirus status by the classifier as highly specific and sensitive.

This CDR3 spans 12 amino acids. V was clipped by 7 bases and J by 0 bases, with 7 bases between them. Germline CDR1 is MNHEY and CDR2 is SMNVEV (reference sequence). The table lists this clone with a few counts. Its antigen is not identified. The donors gave bone marrow, and they were healthy. With 60 Vbeta and 13 Jbeta primers, the PCR was carried out. The method was immunoSEQ multiplex PCR; TCRdb's version includes in-frame clones alone and lacks a portion of them. The sample includes tens of thousands of clones, around 67% of them seen just once. The TCR originated in a woman aged 45-60 years in good health and CMV-seropositive. J is TRBJ2-7 and V is TRBV27; D is perhaps TRBD1 (6 bases). Sequencing input: PBMCs. The CDR3 region has the DNA TGTGCCAGCATGACAGGCTCCTACGAGCAGTACTTC. Residues: CASMTGSYEQYF.